One sample yielded the 18 T cell receptor beta chains listed below, sequenced in a study of T cell responses to AZD1222 COVID-19 vaccine. Assay used: immunoSEQ multiplex PCR; TCRdb lists only in-frame clones, some missing. The sample lists 89,000 or so clones; around 84% were seen once. Source: peripheral blood, taken 28 days after the second AZD1222 dose. These receptor sequences come from an adult who received the AZD1222 COVID-19 vaccine.

V and J are TRBV3-1 (or the pseudogene TRBV3-2) and TRBJ2-5; TRBD2 matches 15 bases. The CDR3 sequence is 17 residues long. V was pared by 4 bases and J by 5 bases, with 8 bases of the junction left unmatched. Germline V lookup: CDR1 LGHDT, CDR2 YNNKEL (reference sequence). The CDR3 reads CASSRPGLAGGRETQYF. CDR3 DNA sequence: TGTGCCAGCAGCCGACCGGGACTAGCGGGAGGTCGGGAGACCCAGTACTTC.

The gene calls are TRBV10-3 and TRBJ1-4, with D perhaps matching TRBD1 (6 bases). CDR1 is ENHRY and CDR2 is SYGVKD in the germline V gene. The germline V and J ends were trimmed by 10 bases and 5 bases, with 11 bases remaining between them. The CDR3 is 12 residues long. The CDR3 region is CATGQTNEKLFF. The CDR3 coding sequence is TGTGCCACCGGACAGACAAATGAAAAACTGTTTTTT.

The chain links TRBV4-2 to TRBJ1-6; 7 nucleotides align to TRBD1. The CDR3 is 15 amino acids. Germline CDR1 and CDR2: LGHNA and YNFKEQ. V was pared by 2 bases and J by 10 bases, with 8 bases of the junction left unmatched. CDR3 DNA sequence: TGTGCCAGCAGCCAACCCGACAGGGAGGGATCACCCCTCCACTTT. Translating gives CASSQPDREGSPLHF.

The chain joins TRBV4-1 to TRBJ2-5, with TRBD1 matching 12 bases. The CDR3 totals 18 residues. With V trimmed by 0 bases and J by 4 bases, 9 bases remained unmatched. Germline CDR1 reads MGHRA; CDR2 reads YSYEKL. CDR3 amino acids: CASSQEGAGTGGRETQYF. DNA for the CDR3: TGCGCCAGCAGCCAAGAGGGGGCCGGGACAGGGGGCAGAGAGACCCAGTACTTC.

This clone was observed once. The J gene is TRBJ2-5, the V gene TRBV28; D is undetermined. CDR1 is MDHEN, CDR2 SYDVKM, per germline. V was cut by 8 bases and J by 4 bases, with 11 bases left in between. The CDR3 covers 12 residues. CDR3 sequence reads: CASRRALETQYF. The CDR3 region has the DNA TGTGCCAGCCGACGGGCGTTAGAGACCCAGTACTTC. Using reference TRBV28 and TRBJ2-5 for the parts outside the CDR3, the full variable domain is DVKVTQSSRYLVKRTGEKVFLECVQDMDHENMFWYRQDPGLGLRLIYFSYDVKMKEKGDIPEGYSVSREKKERFSLILESASTNQTSMYLCASRRALETQYFGPGTRLLVL.

V and J are TRBV27 and TRBJ2-2; D might be TRBD2 (7 bases). Trimming shortened V by 2 bases and J by 2 bases, and 9 bases separated the two germline ends. The V gene's germline CDR1 is MNHEY and CDR2 SMNVEV (reference sequence). This CDR3 spans 15 amino acids. The CDR3 sequence is CASSLAGANTGELFF. As DNA, the CDR3 is TGTGCCAGCAGTTTAGCGGGGGCCAACACCGGGGAGCTGTTTTTT.

The rearrangement links TRBV7-9 to TRBJ2-7; perhaps TRBD2 as D (5 bases). Germline values: CDR1 SEHNR, CDR2 FQNEAQ (reference sequence). Trimming took off 1 base at V and 0 bases at J, with 13 bases between the two ends. The CDR3 has 16 residues. CDR3 DNA: TGTGCCAGCAGCTTAGAGGCAGCGGACCTCTCCTACGAGCAGTACTTC. Protein product: CASSLEAADLSYEQYF. The whole variable domain, remainder taken from reference TRBV7-9 and TRBJ2-7, is DTGVSQNPRHKITKRGQNVTFRCDPISEHNRLYWYRQTLGQGPEFLTYFQNEAQLEKSRLLSDRFSAERPKGSFSTLEIQRTEQGDSAMYLCASSLEAADLSYEQYFGPGTRLTVT.

The gene calls are TRBV18 and TRBJ2-5; 7 bases align to TRBD2. V shed 3 bases, J shed 2 bases, and the junction held 0 bases outside the gene matches. The CDR3 totals 13 residues. Germline V lookup: CDR1 KGHSH, CDR2 LQKENI. The chain's CDR3 is CASSPGGQETQYF. CDR3 DNA: TGTGCCAGCTCACCGGGAGGGCAAGAGACCCAGTACTTC.

The J gene is TRBJ2-7, the V gene TRBV19; D is tentatively TRBD1 or TRBD2 (5 bases each). Trimming stripped 5 bases from V and 1 base from J, with 9 bases between. Germline CDR1 LNHDA, CDR2 SQIVND (reference sequence). The CDR3 extends over 13 amino acids. This chain's CDR3 is CASSSGASYEQYF. The DNA of the CDR3 is TGTGCCAGTAGTTCCGGGGCGTCCTACGAGCAGTACTTC.

The rearrangement uses TRBV7-6 and TRBJ2-7; D may correspond to TRBD1 or TRBD2 (5 bases each). V dropped 1 base and J dropped 5 bases, with 12 bases sitting between them. CDR1 is SGHVS and CDR2 is FNYEAQ in the germline V gene. The length of the CDR3 is 14 residues. The chain's CDR3 is CASSLVYGAHEQYF. CDR3 nucleotide sequence: TGTGCCAGCAGCTTAGTGTACGGGGCCCACGAGCAGTACTTC.

The chain joins TRBV3-1 (or the pseudogene TRBV3-2) to TRBJ1-6; D may be TRBD1 (6 bases). V was trimmed by 4 bases and J by 0 bases, leaving 13 bases between them. The CDR3 is 17 residues long. Germline CDR1 reads LGHDT; CDR2 reads YNNKEL (reference sequence). CDR3 amino acids: CASSPTGPSSYNSPLHF. For the CDR3, the DNA is TGTGCCAGCAGCCCGACAGGACCTAGCTCCTATAATTCACCCCTCCACTTT.

The V call is TRBV19, the J call TRBJ2-1; TRBD2 aligns across 8 bases. The germline V gene encodes CDR1 LNHDA and CDR2 SQIVND (reference sequence). Losses at the gene ends were 8 bases for V and 5 bases for J; bases not matched to a gene: 5. The CDR3 runs to 13 residues. Written as DNA, the CDR3 is TGTGCCAGTGGTAGCGGGAAGAACAATGAGCAGTTCTTC. Protein sequence: CASGSGKNNEQFF. Full variable domain (outside the CDR3, taken from reference TRBV19 and TRBJ2-1): DGGITQSPKYLFRKEGQNVTLSCEQNLNHDAMYWYRQDPGQGLRLIYYSQIVNDFQKGDIAEGYSVSREKKESFPLTVTSAQKNPTAFYLCASGSGKNNEQFFGPGTRLTVL.

V and J are TRBV5-4 and TRBJ1-3; 12 bases line up with TRBD1. CDR1 is SGHNT and CDR2 is YYREEE in the germline V gene (reference sequence). CDR3 length: 19 amino acids. The V gene end was trimmed by 4 bases and the J gene end by 0 bases; junction bases not matched to a gene: 11. CDR3 residues: CASSPTGTGGSFSGNTIYF. The CDR3 DNA reads as TGTGCCAGCAGCCCGACCGGGACAGGGGGCTCTTTCTCTGGAAACACCATATATTTT. Full variable domain (remainder filled in from reference TRBV5-4 and TRBJ1-3): ETGVTQSPTHLIKTRGQQVTLRCSSQSGHNTVSWYQQALGQGPQFIFQYYREEENGRGNFPPRFSGLQFPNYSSELNVNALELDDSALYLCASSPTGTGGSFSGNTIYFGEGSWLTVV.

The genes are TRBV6-5 and TRBJ2-7; D gene ambiguous. This CDR3 is built from 13 residues. Germline loops: CDR1 MNHEY, CDR2 SVGAGI. Trimming took 7 bases from V and 3 from J, leaving 13 bases between them. DNA of the CDR3: TGTGCCAGCACCGACCCGGCCAGCTACGAGCAGTACTTC. Amino acids: CASTDPASYEQYF.

This chain joins TRBV30 and TRBJ2-7; 8 nucleotides align to TRBD2. CDR1 is GTSNPN, CDR2 SVGIG, per germline (reference sequence). The CDR3 sequence is 17 residues long. V lost 3 bases to trimming and J lost 2 bases; unmatched junction nucleotides: 15. In nucleotides, the CDR3 is TGTGCCTGGAGGCCCAAGGTCGGTAGCGGGGTCCCCTACGAGCAGTACTTC. Residues: CAWRPKVGSGVPYEQYF.

The V gene is TRBV5-1, the J gene TRBJ1-5, with D uncertain. CDR3 length: 11 residues. Germline assignment: CDR1 SGHRS and CDR2 YFSETQ. V lost 5 bases and J lost 2, with 2 bases in between. The CDR3 protein is CASRGNQPQHF. The CDR3 DNA reads TGCGCCAGCAGAGGCAATCAGCCCCAGCATTTT.

The chain links TRBV6-5 to TRBJ1-3; D unclear. The V gene lost 2 bases and the J gene lost 2 bases, with 7 bases spanning the gap. This CDR3 region has 14 residues. Germline CDR1 reads MNHEY; CDR2 reads SVGAGI. Here the CDR3 reads CASSYISPGNTIYF. In DNA, the CDR3 is TGTGCCAGCAGTTACATAAGCCCTGGAAACACCATATATTTT.

This clone has only a few counts. The genes are TRBV2 and TRBJ1-6, with TRBD1 identical over 9 bases. The germline V gene encodes CDR1 SNHLY and CDR2 FYNNEI. The CDR3 consists of 14 residues. J gave up 5 bases and V 6 bases, and 2 bases lay outside the gene matches. This CDR3 is CASRRDRDNSPLHF. CDR3 DNA sequence: TGTGCCAGCAGGCGGGACAGGGATAATTCACCCCTCCACTTT.